This section outlines one TCR beta chain sequence together with its context. This sample was included in a study of control samples from healthy donors and cancer patients. Measured with immunoSEQ multiplex PCR; TCRdb has only the in-frame clones, and not every one. The sample holds 150,000 to 200,000 clones, approximately 96% seen once. Per the germline V gene, CDR1 is MNHEY and CDR2 is SVGEGT. The CDR3 sequence is 17 residues long. Trimming cost V 0 bases and J 7 bases; bases outside gene matches: 9. The rearrangement joins TRBV6-2 or TRBV6-3 to TRBJ1-5, with TRBD1 matching over 10 bases. Sequenced sample: blood. The receptor's source is a woman aged 40-49 years in good health. CDR3 protein: CASSYSGQGFRGQPQHF. DNA of the CDR3: TGTGCCAGCAGTTACTCGGGACAGGGGTTTAGGGGGCAGCCCCAGCATTTT.